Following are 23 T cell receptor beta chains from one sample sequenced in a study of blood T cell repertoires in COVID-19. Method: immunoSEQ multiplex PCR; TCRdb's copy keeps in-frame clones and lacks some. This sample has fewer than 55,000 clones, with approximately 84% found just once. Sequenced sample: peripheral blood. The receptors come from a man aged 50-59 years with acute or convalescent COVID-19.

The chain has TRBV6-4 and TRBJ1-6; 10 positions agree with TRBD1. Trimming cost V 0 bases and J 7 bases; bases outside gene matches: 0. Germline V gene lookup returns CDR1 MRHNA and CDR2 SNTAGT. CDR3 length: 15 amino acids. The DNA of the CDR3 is TGTGCCAGCAGTGACTCGACAGGGGGCAATTCACCCCTCCACTTT. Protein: CASSDSTGGNSPLHF.

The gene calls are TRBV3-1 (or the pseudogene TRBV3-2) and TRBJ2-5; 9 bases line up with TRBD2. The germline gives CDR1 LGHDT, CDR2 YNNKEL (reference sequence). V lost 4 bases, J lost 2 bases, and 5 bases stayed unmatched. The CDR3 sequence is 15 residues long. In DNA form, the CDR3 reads TGTGCCAGCAGCCTAGCGGGGGACCTTCAAGAGACCCAGTACTTC. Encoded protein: CASSLAGDLQETQYF.

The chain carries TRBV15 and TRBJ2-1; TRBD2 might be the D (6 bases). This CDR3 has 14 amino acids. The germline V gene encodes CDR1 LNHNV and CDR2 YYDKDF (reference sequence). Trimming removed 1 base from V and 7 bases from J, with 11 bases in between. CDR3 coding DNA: TGTGCCACCAGCAGAGGTACGGACTATAATGAGCAGTTCTTC. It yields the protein CATSRGTDYNEQFF.

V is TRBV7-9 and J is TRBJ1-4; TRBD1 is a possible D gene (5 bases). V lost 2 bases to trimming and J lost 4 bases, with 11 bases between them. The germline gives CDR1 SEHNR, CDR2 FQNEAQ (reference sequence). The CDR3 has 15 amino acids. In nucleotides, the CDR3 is TGTGCCAGCAGCTTACAGGGTGTAGATAATGAAAAACTGTTTTTT. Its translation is CASSLQGVDNEKLFF. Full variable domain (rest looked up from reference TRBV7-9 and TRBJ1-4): DTGVSQNPRHKITKRGQNVTFRCDPISEHNRLYWYRQTLGQGPEFLTYFQNEAQLEKSRLLSDRFSAERPKGSFSTLEIQRTEQGDSAMYLCASSLQGVDNEKLFFGSGTQLSVL.

The CDR3 is CASSLRSVAGGEQFF. The CDR3 nucleotides read TGTGCCAGCAGCTTACGGTCTGTTGCGGGTGGTGAGCAGTTCTTC. V gene TRBV7-7 combines with J gene TRBJ2-1; D is perhaps TRBD2 (5 bases). This CDR3 is built from 15 residues. Germline values: CDR1 SSHAT, CDR2 FNYEAQ (reference sequence). V lost 2 bases to trimming and J lost 9 bases, with 17 bases between them. Full variable domain (missing parts from reference TRBV7-7 and TRBJ2-1): GAGVSQSPRYKVTKRGQDVTLRCDPISSHATLYWYQQALGQGPEFLTYFNYEAQPDKSGLPSDRFSAERPEGSISTLTIQRTEQRDSAMYRCASSLRSVAGGEQFFGPGTRLTVL.

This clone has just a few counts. CDR3 protein: CASSVVGSGGIATQYF. CDR3 nucleotides: TGTGCCAGCAGCGTAGTGGGTAGCGGGGGAATCGCGACCCAGTACTTC. The genes are TRBV9 and TRBJ2-5; 9 bases map to TRBD2. This CDR3 has 16 residues. The J segment lost 7 bases and the V segment lost 0 bases, leaving 10 bases of the junction unmatched. Germline loops: CDR1 SGDLS, CDR2 YYNGEE.

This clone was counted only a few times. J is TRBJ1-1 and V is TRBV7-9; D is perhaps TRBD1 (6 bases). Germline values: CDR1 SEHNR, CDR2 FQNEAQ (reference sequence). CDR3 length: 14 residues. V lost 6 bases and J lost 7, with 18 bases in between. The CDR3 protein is CASRHRERPFEAFF. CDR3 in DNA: TGTGCCAGCAGACACAGGGAGAGGCCCTTTGAAGCTTTCTTT.

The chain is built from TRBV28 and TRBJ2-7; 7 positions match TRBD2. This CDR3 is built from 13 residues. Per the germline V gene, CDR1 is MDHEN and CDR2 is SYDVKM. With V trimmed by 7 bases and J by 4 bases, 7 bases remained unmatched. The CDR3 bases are TGTGCCAGCACCACCGGGGGGAATTACGAGCAGTACTTC. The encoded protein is CASTTGGNYEQYF.

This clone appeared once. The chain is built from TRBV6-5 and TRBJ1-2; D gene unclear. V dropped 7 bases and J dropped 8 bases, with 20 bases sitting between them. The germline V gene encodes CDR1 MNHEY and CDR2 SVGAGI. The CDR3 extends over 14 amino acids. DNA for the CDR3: TGTGCCAGCACCGCCATGAGGGATTTGGGAGGCTACACCTTC. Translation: CASTAMRDLGGYTF.

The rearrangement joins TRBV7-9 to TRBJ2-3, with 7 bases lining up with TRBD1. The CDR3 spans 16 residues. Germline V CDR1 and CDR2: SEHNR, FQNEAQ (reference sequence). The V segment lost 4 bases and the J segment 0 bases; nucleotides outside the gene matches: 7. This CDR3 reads CASSSNRGGSTDTQYF. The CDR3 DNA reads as TGTGCCAGCAGCTCTAACAGGGGCGGGAGCACAGATACGCAGTATTTT.

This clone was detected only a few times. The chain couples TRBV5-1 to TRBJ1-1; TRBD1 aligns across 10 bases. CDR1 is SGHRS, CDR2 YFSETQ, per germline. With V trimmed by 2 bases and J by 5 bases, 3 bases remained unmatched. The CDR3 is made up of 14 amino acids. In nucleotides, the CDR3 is TGCGCCAGCAGCTTTGAGGGACAGGGGACTGAAGCTTTCTTT. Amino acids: CASSFEGQGTEAFF.

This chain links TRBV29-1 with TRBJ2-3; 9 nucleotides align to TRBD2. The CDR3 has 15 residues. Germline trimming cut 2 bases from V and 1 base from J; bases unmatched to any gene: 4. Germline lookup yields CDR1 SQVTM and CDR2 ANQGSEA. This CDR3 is CSVERAGGRTDTQYF. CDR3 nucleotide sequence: TGCAGCGTTGAAAGGGCGGGAGGGCGCACAGATACGCAGTATTTT.

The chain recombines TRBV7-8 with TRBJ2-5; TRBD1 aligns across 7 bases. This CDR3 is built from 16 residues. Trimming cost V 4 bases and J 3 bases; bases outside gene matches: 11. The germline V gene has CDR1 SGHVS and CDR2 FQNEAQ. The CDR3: CASSYVPGTVKETQYF. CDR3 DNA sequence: TGTGCCAGCAGCTACGTTCCCGGGACAGTCAAAGAGACCCAGTACTTC.

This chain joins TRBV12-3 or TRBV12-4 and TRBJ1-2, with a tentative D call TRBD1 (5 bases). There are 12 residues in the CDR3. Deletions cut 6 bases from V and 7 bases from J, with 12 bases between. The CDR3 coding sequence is TGTGCCAGCAGGCCCCAGGGAGGTGGCTACACCTTC. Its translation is CASRPQGGGYTF.

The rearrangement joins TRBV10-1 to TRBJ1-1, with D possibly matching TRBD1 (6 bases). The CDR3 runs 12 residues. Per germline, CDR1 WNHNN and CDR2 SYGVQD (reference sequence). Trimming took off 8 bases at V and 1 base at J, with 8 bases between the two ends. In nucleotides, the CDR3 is TGCGCCAGCTCGGACAGGAACACTGAAGCTTTCTTT. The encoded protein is CASSDRNTEAFF.

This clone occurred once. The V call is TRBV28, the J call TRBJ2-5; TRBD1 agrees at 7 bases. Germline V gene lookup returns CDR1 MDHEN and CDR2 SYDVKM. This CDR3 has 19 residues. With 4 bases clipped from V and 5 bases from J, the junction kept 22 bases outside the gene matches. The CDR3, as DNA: TGTGCCAGCAGTTCAACGCTTAAGAGTGAGACAGGGCTAAGGGAGACCCAGTACTTC. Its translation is CASSSTLKSETGLRETQYF.

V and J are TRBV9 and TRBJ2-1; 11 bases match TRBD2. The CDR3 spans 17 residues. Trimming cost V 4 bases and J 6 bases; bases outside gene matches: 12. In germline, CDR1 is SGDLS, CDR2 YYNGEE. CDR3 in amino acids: CASSPRESSGGFNEQFF. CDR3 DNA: TGTGCCAGCAGCCCCCGGGAATCTAGCGGGGGGTTCAATGAGCAGTTCTTC.

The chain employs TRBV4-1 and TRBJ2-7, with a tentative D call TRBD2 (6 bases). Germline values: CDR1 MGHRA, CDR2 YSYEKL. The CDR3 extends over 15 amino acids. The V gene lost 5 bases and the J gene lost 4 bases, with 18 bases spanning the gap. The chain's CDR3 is CASSSPGLTKYEQYF. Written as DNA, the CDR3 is TGCGCCAGCAGCTCACCGGGACTGACTAAATACGAGCAGTACTTC.

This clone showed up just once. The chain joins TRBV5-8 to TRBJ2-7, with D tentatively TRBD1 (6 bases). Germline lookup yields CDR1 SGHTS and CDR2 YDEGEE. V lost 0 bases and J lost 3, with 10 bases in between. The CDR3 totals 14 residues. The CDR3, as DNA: TGTGCCAGCAGCTTGGGAGCAGGGGTCTACGAGCAGTACTTC. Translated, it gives CASSLGAGVYEQYF.

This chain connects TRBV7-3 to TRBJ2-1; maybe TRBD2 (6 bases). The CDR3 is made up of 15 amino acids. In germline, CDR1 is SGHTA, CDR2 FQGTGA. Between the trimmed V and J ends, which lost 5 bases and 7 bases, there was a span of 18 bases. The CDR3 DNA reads TGTGCCAGCAGCGCCGAGCGGGCAAGGGTAAATGAGCAGTTCTTC. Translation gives CASSAERARVNEQFF.

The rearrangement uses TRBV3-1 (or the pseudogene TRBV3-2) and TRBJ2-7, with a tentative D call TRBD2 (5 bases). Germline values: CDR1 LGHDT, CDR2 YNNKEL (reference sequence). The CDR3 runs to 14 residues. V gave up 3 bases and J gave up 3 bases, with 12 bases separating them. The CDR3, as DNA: TGTGCCAGCAGCCACTACGAGGGAAGCTACGAGCAGTACTTC. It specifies CASSHYEGSYEQYF.

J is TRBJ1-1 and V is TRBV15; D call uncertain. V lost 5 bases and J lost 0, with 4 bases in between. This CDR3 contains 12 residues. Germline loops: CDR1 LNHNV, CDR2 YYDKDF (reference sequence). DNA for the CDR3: TGTGCCACCAGCCGGGTGAACACTGAAGCTTTCTTT. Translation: CATSRVNTEAFF.

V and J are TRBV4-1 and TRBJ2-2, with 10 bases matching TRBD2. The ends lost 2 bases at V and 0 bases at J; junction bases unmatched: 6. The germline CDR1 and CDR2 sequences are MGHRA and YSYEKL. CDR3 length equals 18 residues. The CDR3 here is CASSQLRGLASNTGELFF. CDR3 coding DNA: TGCGCCAGCAGCCAACTTAGGGGACTAGCGTCGAACACCGGGGAGCTGTTTTTT.